The rows below give T cell receptor beta chains drawn from one sample of a study of cytomegalovirus exposure and HLA in healthy donors. Libraries were prepared by immunoSEQ multiplex PCR; TCRdb keeps only in-frame clonotypes and omits some of them. The sample gives 95,000 to 100,000 clones, about four fifths of which show up once; approximately 2.1% is in the top ten. The sequencing input was PBMCs. The receptors originated from a woman in her forties in good health and CMV-seronegative. Each CDR3 is given with its conserved first and last residue. The order of the fields is J gene, V gene, D gene, clone size, CDR3 DNA, CDR3 protein. The D gene is left open where the match is weak. Not every row has a clone size; where given, it reads once, few, many or a size class.

J: TRBJ1-4
V: TRBV30
D: TRBD1
size: NA
DNA: TGTGCCTCGAACGGACAGGGGGGTGAAAAACTGTTTTTT
CDR3: CASNGQGGEKLFF

J: TRBJ2-5
V: TRBV28
D: NA
size: NA
DNA: TGTGCCAGCAGTTTGACGGACACGGTAGTACTTGCCTACTTC
CDR3: CASSLTDTVVLAYF

J: TRBJ2-7
V: TRBV28
D: TRBD1
size: NA
DNA: TGTGCCAGCATTCGTCCGGGGACAGACTCCTACGAGCAGTACTTC
CDR3: CASIRPGTDSYEQYF

J: TRBJ1-6
V: TRBV4-2
D: NA
size: NA
DNA: TGTGCCAGCAGCCAAGCGACACCCGGAGGAACTTCACCCCTCCACTTT
CDR3: CASSQATPGGTSPLHF

J: TRBJ2-7
V: TRBV10-3
D: NA
size: NA
DNA: TGTGCCATCAGTGGGCGACTCGCCTACGAGCAGTACTTC
CDR3: CAISGRLAYEQYF

J: TRBJ2-7
V: TRBV10-3
D: NA
size: NA
DNA: TGTGCCATCAGTGAGATGGACAGAACCTACGAGCAGTACTTC
CDR3: CAISEMDRTYEQYF

J: TRBJ1-1
V: TRBV9
D: TRBD1
size: NA
DNA: TGTGCCAGCAGTACAGGGGGGAGCACTGAAGCTTTCTTT
CDR3: CASSTGGSTEAFF

J: TRBJ2-1
V: TRBV6-5
D: NA
size: NA
DNA: TGTGCCAGCAGAACTACCGGCTCCTACAATGAGCAGTTCTTC
CDR3: CASRTTGSYNEQFF

J: TRBJ2-1
V: TRBV7-9
D: TRBD2
size: NA
DNA: TGTTCCAGCAGTCAAAGCGGGAGCTCCTACAATGAGCAGTTCTTC
CDR3: CSSSQSGSSYNEQFF

J: TRBJ2-7
V: TRBV19
D: TRBD1
size: once
DNA: TGTGCCAGTAGTGTCGACAGGGCCAACGAGCAGTACTTC
CDR3: CASSVDRANEQYF

J: TRBJ1-2
V: TRBV7-9
D: NA
size: NA
DNA: TGTGCCAGCAGCTTATTGGAGGAGGGAGGCTACACCTTC
CDR3: CASSLLEEGGYTF

J: TRBJ1-2
V: TRBV6-4
D: NA
size: NA
DNA: TGTGCCAGCAGTGACGGGGAGGGAACTAACTATGGCTACACCTTC
CDR3: CASSDGEGTNYGYTF

J: TRBJ2-5
V: TRBV6-1
D: NA
size: NA
DNA: TGTGCCAGCAGTTCACAACTACAAGAGACCCAGTACTTC
CDR3: CASSSQLQETQYF

J: TRBJ2-7
V: TRBV19
D: NA
size: NA
DNA: TGTGCCAGTAGCCCGGACAGTCCTTCGGTCTACGAGCAGTACTTC
CDR3: CASSPDSPSVYEQYF

J: TRBJ2-5
V: TRBV7-3
D: TRBD1
size: NA
DNA: TGTGCCAGCAGCAGACAGGGGCGGGAGACCCAGTACTTC
CDR3: CASSRQGRETQYF

J: TRBJ2-3
V: TRBV9
D: NA
size: NA
DNA: TGTGCCAGCAGCGTAGGTGCGCATAGCACAGATACGCAGTATTTT
CDR3: CASSVGAHSTDTQYF

J: TRBJ2-2
V: TRBV5-1
D: NA
size: NA
DNA: TGCGCCAGCAGCGCCCTGGTACTTCAGGGGGGGGAGCTGTTTTTT
CDR3: CASSALVLQGGELFF

J: TRBJ2-3
V: TRBV19
D: TRBD2
size: NA
DNA: TGTGCCAGTAGTGTCACACTCATTACTAGCGGCCTCACAGATACGCAGTATTTT
CDR3: CASSVTLITSGLTDTQYF

J: TRBJ1-1
V: TRBV5-1
D: NA
size: few
DNA: TGCGCCAGCAGCTTGTTTTCTTCAGGGAACACTGAAGCTTTCTTT
CDR3: CASSLFSSGNTEAFF

J: TRBJ2-1
V: TRBV2
D: TRBD2
size: NA
DNA: TGTGCCAGCAGTGAACGGGCGGGAGAGGATGAGCAGTTCTTC
CDR3: CASSERAGEDEQFF